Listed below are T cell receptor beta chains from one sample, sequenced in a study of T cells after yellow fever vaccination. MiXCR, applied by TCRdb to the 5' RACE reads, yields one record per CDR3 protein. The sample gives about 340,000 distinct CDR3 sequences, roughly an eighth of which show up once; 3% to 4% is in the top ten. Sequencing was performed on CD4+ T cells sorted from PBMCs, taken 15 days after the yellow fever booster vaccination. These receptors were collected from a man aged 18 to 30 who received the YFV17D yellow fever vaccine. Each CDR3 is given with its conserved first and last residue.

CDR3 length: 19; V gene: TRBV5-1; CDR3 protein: CASSLAFGGPVATNEKLFF
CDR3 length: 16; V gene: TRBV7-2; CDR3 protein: CASSLEAGGGANVLTF
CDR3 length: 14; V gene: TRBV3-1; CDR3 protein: CASSQGTGFYEQYF
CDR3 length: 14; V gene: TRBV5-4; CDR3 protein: CASSTGDTNSPLHF
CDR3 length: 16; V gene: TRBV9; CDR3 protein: CASSVGLAGGTGELFF
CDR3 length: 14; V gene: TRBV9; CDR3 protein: CASSVQPDVGTQYF
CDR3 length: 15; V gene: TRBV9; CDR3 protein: CASSVVQGAYNEQFF
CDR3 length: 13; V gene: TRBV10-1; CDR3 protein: CASSEGLAYEQYF
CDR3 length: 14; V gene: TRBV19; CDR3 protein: CASSIGGAPHTQYF
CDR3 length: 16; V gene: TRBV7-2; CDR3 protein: CASSLMDRQFQETQYF
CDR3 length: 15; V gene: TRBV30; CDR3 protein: CAWSVLWTGTSPLHF
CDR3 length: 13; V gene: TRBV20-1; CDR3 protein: CSAIESSYNEQFF
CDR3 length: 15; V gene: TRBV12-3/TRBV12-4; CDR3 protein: CASSFSGGYYTEAFF
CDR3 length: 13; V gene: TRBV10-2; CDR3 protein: CASSELAKETQYF
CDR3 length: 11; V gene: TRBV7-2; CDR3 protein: CASSSLDTQYF
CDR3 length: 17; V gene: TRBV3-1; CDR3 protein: CASSQRLVRGLYNEQFF
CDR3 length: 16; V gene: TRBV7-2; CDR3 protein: CASSFTPNRGRTEAFF
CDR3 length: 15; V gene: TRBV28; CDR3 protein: CASSLRGAGYNEQFF
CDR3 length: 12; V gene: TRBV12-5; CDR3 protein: CASGFSVETQYF
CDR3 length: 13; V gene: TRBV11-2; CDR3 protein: CASSPDRREKLFF
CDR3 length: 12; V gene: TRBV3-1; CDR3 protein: CASKDSSRGYTF
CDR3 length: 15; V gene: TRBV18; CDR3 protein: CASSPIKRGDNEQFF
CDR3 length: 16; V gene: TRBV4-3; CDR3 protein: CASSQDYYRGNSPLHF
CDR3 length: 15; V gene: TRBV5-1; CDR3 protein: CASSSRQDRNTEAFF
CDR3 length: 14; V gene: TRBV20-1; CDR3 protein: CSAKRGKSSYEQYF
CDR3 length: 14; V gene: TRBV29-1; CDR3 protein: CSVAGQLNTGELFF
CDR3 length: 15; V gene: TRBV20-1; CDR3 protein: CSAPDYRAGDYGYTF
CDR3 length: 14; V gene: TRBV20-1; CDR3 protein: CSATTGPANEKLFF
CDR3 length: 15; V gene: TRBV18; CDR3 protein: CASSQSSGANQPQHF
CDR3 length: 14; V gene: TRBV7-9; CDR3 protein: CASSFGQLNSPLHF
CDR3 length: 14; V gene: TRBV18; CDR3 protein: CASSPPGQRYEQYF
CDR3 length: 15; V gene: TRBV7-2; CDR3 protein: CASSLRNFPVYEQYF
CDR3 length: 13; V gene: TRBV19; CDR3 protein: CASSIWGNQPQHF
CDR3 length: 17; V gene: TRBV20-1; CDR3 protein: CSARVRDRGGSNQPQHF
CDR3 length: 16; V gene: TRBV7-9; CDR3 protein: CASSSTGGYLTDTQYF
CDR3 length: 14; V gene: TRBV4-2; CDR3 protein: CASSQAGEQETQYF
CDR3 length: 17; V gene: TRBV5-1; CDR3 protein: CASGVGPERGGLDTQYF
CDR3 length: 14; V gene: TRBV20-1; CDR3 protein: CSAPGGSSYNEQFF
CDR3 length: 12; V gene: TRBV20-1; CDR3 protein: CSARADGDGYTF
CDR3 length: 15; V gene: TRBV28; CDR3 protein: CASGRGGPMNTEAFF
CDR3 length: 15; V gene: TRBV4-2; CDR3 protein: CASSQEGPGTEKLFF
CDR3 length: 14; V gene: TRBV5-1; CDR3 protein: CASSRGVKDSPLHF
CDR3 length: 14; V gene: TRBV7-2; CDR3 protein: CASSLVRAGYGYTF
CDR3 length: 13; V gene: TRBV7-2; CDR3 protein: CASSPSGENTIYF
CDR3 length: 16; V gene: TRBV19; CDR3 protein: CASGRNGAKADTEAFF
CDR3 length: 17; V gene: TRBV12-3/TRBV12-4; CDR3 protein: CASSLRVSGTGNQPQHF
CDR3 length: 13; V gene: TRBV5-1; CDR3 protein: CASSGRENTEAFF